This T cell receptor (beta chain) was sequenced in a study of OX40 agonist ivuxolimab in advanced cancers. Study information: Patients were dosed with the agonistic anti-OX40 (CD134) antibody ivuxolimab. Participants averaged about 60 years of age (range roughly 23 to 79) and were around 85% male. General study results and limits: The authors also found low normalized T-cell clonal expansion in some nonresponders. At doses 0.1 to 3.0 mg/kg, CD4+ and CD8+ clones expanded.

TCRdb keeps only in-frame clones here, not all; method: immunoSEQ multiplex PCR. The sample contains nearly 80,000 clones, roughly 94% of which appear only once. On this clone itself: As yet, its antigen is unknown.

Per germline, CDR1 SSHAT and CDR2 FNYEAQ (reference sequence). There are 17 residues in the CDR3. V lost 4 bases and J lost 7, with 23 bases in between. The material was CD4+ or CD8+ T cells sorted from blood, obtained in a trial of the OX40 agonist ivuxolimab. This receptor was taken from an adult with an advanced solid tumor such as melanoma, head and neck, liver or kidney cancer. J is TRBJ2-1 and V is TRBV7-7; D gene unclear. CDR3 loop: CASSSPSILQVMNEQFF. The DNA for the CDR3 is TGTGCCAGCAGCTCTCCCTCGATTTTGCAGGTTATGAATGAGCAGTTCTTC.